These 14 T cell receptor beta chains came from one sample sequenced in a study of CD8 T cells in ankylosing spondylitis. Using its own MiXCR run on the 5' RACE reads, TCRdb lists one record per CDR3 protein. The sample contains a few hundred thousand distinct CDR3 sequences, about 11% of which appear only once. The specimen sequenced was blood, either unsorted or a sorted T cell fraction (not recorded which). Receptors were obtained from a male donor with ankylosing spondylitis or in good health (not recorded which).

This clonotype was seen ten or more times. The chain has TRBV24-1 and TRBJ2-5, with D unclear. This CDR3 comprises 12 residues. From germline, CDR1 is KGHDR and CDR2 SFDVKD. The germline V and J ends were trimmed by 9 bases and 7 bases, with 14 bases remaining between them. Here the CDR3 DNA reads TGTGCCACCGGTACTGATCTAGGGACCCAGTACTTC. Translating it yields CATGTDLGTQYF.

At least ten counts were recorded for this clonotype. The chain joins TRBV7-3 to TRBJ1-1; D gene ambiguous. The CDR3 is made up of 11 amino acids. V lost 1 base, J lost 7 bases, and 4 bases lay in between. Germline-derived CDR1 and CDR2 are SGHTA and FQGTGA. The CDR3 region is CASSLNGEAFF. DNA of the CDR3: TGTGCCAGCAGCTTAAACGGTGAAGCTTTCTTT.

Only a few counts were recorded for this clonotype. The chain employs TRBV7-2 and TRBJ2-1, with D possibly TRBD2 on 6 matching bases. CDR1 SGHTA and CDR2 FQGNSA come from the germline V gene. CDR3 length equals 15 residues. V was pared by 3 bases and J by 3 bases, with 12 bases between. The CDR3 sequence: CASSLGGIRYNEQFF. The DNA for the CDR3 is TGTGCCAGCAGCTTGGGGGGAATACGCTACAATGAGCAGTTCTTC.

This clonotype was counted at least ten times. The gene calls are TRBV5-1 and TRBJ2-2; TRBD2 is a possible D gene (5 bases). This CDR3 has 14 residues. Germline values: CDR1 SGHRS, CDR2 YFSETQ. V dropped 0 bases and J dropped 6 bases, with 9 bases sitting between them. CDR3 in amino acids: CASSLAEGPGELFF. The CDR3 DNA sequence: TGCGCCAGCAGCTTGGCCGAGGGTCCCGGGGAGCTGTTTTTT.

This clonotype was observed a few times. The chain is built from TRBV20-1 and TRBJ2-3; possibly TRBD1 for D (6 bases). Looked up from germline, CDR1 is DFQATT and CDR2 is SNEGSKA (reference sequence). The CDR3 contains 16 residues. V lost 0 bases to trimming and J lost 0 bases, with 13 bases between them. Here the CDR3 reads CSARDALRGSTDTQYF. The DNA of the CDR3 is TGCAGTGCTAGAGATGCTCTCAGGGGTAGCACAGATACGCAGTATTTT.

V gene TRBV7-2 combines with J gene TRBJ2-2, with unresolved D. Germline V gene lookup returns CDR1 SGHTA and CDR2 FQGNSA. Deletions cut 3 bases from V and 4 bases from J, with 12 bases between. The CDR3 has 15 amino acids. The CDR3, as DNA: TGTGCCAGCAGCTTCTTGCCCGACGCCACCGGGGAGCTGTTTTTT. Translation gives CASSFLPDATGELFF.

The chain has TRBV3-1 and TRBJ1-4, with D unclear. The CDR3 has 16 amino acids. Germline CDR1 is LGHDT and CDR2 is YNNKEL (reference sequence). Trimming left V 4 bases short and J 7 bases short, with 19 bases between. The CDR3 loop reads CASSPSRTSRGEKLFF. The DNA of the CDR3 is TGTGCCAGCAGCCCCTCCCGGACCTCTCGGGGTGAAAAACTGTTTTTT.

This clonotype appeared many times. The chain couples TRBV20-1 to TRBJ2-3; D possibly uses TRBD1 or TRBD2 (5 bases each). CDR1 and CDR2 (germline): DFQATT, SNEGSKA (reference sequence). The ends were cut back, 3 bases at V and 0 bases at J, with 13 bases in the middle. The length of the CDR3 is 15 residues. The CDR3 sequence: CSASLRGTSTDTQYF. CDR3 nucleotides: TGCAGTGCTAGTCTCCGGGGCACTAGCACAGATACGCAGTATTTT.

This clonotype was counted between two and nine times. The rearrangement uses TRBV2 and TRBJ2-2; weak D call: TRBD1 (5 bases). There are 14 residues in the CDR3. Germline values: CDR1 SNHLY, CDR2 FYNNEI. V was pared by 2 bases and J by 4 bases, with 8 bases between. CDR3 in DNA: TGTGCCAGCAGTGAAAAAGGGGTCACCGGGGAGCTGTTTTTT. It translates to CASSEKGVTGELFF.

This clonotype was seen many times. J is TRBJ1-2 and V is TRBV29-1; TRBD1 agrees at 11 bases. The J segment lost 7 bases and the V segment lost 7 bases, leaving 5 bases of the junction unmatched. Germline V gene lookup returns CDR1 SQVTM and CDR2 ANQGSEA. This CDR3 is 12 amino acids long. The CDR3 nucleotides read TGCAGCGCAGGGACAGGGGGACTTGGCTACACCTTC. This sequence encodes CSAGTGGLGYTF.

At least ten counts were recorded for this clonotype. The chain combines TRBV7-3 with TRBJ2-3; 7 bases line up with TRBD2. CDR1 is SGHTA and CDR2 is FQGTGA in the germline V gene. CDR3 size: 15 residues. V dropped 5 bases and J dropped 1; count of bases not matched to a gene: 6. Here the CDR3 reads CASSPEAGGTDTQYF. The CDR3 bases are TGTGCCAGCAGCCCGGAGGCGGGGGGCACAGATACGCAGTATTTT.

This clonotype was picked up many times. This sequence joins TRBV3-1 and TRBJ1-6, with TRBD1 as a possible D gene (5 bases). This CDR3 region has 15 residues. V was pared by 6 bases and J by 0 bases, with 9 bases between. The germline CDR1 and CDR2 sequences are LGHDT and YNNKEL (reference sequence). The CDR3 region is CASRKGSSYNSPLHF. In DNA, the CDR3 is TGTGCCAGCAGGAAGGGGAGCTCCTATAATTCACCCCTCCACTTT. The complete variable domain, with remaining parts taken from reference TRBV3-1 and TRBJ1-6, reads DTAVSQTPKYLVTQMGNDKSIKCEQNLGHDTMYWYKQDSKKFLKIMFSYNNKELIINETVPNRFSPKSPDKAHLNLHINSLELGDSAVYFCASRKGSSYNSPLHFGNGTRLTVT.

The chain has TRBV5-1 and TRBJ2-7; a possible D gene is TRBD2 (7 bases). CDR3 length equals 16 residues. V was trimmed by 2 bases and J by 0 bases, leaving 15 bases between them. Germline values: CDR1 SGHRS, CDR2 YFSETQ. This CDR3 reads CASSFRGGGGSYEQYF. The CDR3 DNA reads TGCGCCAGCAGCTTCAGAGGCGGGGGCGGCTCCTACGAGCAGTACTTC.

The CDR3 spells CASSLGPGRGTDTQYF. The CDR3 DNA reads TGTGCCAGCAGCTTAGGTCCGGGGAGAGGCACAGATACGCAGTATTTT. This chain links TRBV7-8 with TRBJ2-3, with D perhaps matching TRBD2 (5 bases). Trimming shortened V by 1 base and J by 1 base, and 12 bases separated the two germline ends. Germline-derived CDR1 and CDR2 are SGHVS and FQNEAQ. This CDR3 comprises 16 residues.